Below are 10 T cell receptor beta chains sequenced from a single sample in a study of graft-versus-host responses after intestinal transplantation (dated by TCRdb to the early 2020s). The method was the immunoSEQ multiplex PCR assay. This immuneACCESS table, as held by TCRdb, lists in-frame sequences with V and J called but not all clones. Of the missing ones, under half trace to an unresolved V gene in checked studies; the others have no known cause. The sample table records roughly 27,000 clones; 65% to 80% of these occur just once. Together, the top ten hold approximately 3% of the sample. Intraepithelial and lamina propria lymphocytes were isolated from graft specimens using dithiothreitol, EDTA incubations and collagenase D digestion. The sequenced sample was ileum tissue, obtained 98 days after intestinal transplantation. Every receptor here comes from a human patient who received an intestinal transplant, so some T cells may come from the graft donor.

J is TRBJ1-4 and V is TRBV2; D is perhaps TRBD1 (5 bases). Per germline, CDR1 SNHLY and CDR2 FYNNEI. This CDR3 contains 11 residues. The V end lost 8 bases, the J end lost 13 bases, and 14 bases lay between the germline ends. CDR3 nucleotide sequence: TGTGCCAGCCTCTGGGGGAAGTCACTGTTTTTT. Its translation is CASLWGKSLFF.

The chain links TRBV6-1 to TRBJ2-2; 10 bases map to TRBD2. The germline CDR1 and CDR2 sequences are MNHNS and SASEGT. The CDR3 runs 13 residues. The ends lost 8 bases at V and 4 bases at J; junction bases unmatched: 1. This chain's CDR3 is CASPSGGTGELFF. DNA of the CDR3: TGTGCCAGCCCTAGCGGGGGCACCGGGGAGCTGTTTTTT.

The CDR3 coding sequence is TGTGCCAGCAGCGTTTCGGGGGCCTCTGATCAGCCCCAGCATTTT. Protein product: CASSVSGASDQPQHF. The chain has TRBV9 and TRBJ1-5; the D gene is possibly TRBD1 (6 bases). This CDR3 has 15 amino acids. Trimming took off 2 bases at V and 5 bases at J, with 14 bases between the two ends. CDR1 is SGDLS, CDR2 YYNGEE, per germline.

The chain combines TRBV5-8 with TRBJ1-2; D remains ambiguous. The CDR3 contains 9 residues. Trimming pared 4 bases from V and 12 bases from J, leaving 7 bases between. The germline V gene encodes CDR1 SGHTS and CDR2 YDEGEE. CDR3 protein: CASSQVHTF. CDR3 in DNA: TGTGCCAGCAGCCAGGTACACACCTTC. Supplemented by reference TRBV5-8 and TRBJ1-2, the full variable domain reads EAGVTQSPTHLIKTRGQQATLRCSPISGHTSVYWYQQALGLGLQFLLWYDEGEERNRGNFPPRFSGRQFPNYSSELNVNALELEDSALYLCASSQVHTFGSGTRLTVV.

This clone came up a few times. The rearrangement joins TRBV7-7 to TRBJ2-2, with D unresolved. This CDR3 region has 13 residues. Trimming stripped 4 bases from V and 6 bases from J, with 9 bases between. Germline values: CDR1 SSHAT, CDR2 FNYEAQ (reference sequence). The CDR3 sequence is CASSSTNAGELFF. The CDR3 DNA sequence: TGTGCCAGCAGCTCCACCAATGCCGGGGAGCTGTTTTTT.

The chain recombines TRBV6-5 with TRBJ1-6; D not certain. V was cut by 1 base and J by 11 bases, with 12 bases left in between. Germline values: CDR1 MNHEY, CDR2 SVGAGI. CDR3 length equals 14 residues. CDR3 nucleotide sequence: TGTGCCAGCAGTTACTTCGTGAAGGGAACACCCCTCCACTTT. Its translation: CASSYFVKGTPLHF.

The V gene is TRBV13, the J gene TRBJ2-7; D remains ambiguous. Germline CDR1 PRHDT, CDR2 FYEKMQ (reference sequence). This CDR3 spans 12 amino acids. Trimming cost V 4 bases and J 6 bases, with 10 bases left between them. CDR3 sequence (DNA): TGTGCCAGCAGCTCGCTGGCGAGCGAGCAGTACTTC. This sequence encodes CASSSLASEQYF.

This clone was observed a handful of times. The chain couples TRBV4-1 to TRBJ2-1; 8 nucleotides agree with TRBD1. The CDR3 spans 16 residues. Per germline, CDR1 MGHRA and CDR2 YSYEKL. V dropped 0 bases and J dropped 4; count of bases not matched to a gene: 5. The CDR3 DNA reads TGCGCCAGCAGCCAAGAGACAGGGGTCCAATACAATGAGCAGTTCTTC. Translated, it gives CASSQETGVQYNEQFF.

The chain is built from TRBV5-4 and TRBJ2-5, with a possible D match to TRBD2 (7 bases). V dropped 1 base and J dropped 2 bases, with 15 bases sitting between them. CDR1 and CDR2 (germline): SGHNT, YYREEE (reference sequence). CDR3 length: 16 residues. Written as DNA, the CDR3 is TGTGCCAGCAGCTTGATTGGGGGGGCCAGGCAAGAGACCCAGTACTTC. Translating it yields CASSLIGGARQETQYF.

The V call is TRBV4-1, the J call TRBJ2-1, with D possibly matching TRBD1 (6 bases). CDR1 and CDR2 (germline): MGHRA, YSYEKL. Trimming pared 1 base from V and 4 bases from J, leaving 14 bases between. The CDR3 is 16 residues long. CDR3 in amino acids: CASSQAPRGAYNEQFF. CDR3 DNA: TGCGCCAGCAGCCAAGCCCCCAGGGGAGCTTACAATGAGCAGTTCTTC.